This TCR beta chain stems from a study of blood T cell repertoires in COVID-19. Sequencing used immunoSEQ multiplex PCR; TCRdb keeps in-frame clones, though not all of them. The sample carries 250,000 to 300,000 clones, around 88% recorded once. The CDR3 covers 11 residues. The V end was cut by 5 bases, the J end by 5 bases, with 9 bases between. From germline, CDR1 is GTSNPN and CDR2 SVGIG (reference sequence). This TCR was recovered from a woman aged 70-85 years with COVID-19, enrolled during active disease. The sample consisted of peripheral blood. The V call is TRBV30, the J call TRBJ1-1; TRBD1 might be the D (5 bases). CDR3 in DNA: TGTGCCTGGGGCAGGGTTACTGAAGCTTTCTTT. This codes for CAWGRVTEAFF.